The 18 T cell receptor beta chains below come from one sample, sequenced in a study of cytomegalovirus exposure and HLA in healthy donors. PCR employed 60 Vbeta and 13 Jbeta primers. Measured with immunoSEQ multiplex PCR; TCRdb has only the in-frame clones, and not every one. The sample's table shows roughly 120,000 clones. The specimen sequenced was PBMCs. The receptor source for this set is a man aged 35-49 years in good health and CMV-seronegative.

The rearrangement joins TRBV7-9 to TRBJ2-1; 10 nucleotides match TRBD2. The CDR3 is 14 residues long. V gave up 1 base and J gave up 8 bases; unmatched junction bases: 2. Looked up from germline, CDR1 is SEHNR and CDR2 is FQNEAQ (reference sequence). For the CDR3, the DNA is TGTGCCAGCAGCTTAGGGACTAGCGGAGATGAGCAGTTCTTC. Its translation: CASSLGTSGDEQFF.

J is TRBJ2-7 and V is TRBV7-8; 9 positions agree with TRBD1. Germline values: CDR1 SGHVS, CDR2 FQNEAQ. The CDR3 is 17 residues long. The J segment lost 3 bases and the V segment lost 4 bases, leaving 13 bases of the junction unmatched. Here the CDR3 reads CASSSKVPGQGRYEQYF. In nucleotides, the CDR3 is TGTGCCAGCAGCTCTAAGGTCCCGGGACAGGGTCGCTACGAGCAGTACTTC.

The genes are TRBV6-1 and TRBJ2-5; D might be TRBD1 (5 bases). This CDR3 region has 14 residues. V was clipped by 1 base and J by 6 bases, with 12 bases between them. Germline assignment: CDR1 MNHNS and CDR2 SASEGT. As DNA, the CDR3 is TGTGCCAGCAGTGAAGACCCAGGGCTGCAGACCCAGTACTTC. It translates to CASSEDPGLQTQYF.

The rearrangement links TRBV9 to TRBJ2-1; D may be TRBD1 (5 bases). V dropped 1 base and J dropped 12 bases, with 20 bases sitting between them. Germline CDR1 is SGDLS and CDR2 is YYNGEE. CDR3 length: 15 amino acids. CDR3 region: CASSVPTSAGNGQFF. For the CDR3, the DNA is TGTGCCAGCAGCGTACCCACCTCAGCAGGGAACGGGCAGTTCTTC.

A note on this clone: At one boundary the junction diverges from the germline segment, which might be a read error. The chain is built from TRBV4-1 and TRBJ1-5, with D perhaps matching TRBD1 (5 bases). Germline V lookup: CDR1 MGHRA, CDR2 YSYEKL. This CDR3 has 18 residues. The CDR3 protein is CASSQVIAGLLSNRPQHF. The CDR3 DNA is TGCGCCAGCAGCCAAGTTATAGCAGGGCTTTTGAGCAATCGGCCCCAGCATTTT.

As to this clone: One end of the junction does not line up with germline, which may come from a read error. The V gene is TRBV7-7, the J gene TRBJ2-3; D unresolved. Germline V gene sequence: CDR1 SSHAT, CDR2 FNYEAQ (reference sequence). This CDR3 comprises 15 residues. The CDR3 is CASSFQPGLTDTQYF. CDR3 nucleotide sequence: TGTGCTAGCAGCTTCCAACCGGGTCTCACAGATACGCAGTATTTT.

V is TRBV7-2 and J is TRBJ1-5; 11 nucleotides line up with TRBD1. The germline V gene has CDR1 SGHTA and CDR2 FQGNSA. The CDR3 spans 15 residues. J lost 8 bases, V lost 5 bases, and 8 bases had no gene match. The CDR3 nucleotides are TGTGCCAGCAGCCCCGGGACAGGGGGTAGAGAGCCCCAGCATTTT. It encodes CASSPGTGGREPQHF.

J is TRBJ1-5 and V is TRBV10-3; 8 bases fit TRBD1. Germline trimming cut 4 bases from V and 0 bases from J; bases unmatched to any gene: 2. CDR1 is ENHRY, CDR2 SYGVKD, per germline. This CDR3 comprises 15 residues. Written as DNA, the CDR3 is TGTGCCATCAGTGGGACAGGGAGTAGCAATCAGCCCCAGCATTTT. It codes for CAISGTGSSNQPQHF.

CDR3 residues: CASSPELSPGQTTMPYEQYF. The CDR3 bases are TGTGCCAGCTCACCTGAATTAAGCCCGGGACAGACGACAATGCCCTACGAGCAGTACTTC. The chain carries TRBV18 and TRBJ2-7; the match to TRBD1 covers 7 bases. V gave up 3 bases and J gave up 2 bases; unmatched junction bases: 22. CDR1 is KGHSH and CDR2 is LQKENI in the germline V gene. The CDR3 is 20 amino acids. Drawing the rest from reference TRBV18 and TRBJ2-7, the complete variable domain is NAGVMQNPRHLVRRRGQEARLRCSPMKGHSHVYWYRQLPEEGLKFMVYLQKENIIDESGMPKERFSAEFPKEGPSILRIQQVVRGDSAAYFCASSPELSPGQTTMPYEQYFGPGTRLTVT.

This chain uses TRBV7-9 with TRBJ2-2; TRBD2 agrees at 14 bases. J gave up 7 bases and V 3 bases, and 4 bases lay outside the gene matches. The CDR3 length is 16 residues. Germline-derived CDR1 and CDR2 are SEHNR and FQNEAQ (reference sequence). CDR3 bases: TGTGCCAGCAGCTTCGGACTAGCGGGAGGCGGCGGGGAGCTGTTTTTT. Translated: CASSFGLAGGGGELFF.

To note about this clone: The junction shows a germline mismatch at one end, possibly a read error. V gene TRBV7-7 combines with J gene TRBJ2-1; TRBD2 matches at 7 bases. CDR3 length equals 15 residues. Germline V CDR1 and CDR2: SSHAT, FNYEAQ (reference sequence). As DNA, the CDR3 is TGTGCTAGCAGTAGAGATAGCGGGCCCTACAATGAGCAGTTCTTC. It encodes CASSRDSGPYNEQFF.

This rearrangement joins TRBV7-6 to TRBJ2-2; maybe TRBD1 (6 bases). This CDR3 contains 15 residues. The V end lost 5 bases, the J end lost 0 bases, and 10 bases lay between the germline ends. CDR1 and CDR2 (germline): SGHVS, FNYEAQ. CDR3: CASSQQGSNTGELFF. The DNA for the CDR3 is TGTGCCAGCAGCCAACAGGGCTCGAACACCGGGGAGCTGTTTTTT.

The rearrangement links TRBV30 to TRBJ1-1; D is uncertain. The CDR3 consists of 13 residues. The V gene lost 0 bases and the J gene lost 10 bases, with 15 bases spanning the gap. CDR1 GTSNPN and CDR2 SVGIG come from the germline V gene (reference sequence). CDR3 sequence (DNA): TGTGCCTGGAGTGTACGGAGTGACCGCGGAGCTTTCTTT. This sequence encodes CAWSVRSDRGAFF.

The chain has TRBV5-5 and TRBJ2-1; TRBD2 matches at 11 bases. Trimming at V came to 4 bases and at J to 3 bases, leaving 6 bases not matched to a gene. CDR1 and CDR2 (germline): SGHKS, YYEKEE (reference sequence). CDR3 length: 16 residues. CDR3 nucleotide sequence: TGTGCCAGCAGCCTTTCCGGGACTAGCGGCTACAATGAGCAGTTCTTC. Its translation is CASSLSGTSGYNEQFF.

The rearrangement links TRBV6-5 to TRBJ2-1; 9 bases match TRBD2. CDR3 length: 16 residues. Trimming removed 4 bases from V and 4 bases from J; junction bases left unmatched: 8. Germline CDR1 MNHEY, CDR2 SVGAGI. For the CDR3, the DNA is TGTGCCAGCAGTTCCCTTGCTAGCGGGATGTACAATGAGCAGTTCTTC. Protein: CASSSLASGMYNEQFF.

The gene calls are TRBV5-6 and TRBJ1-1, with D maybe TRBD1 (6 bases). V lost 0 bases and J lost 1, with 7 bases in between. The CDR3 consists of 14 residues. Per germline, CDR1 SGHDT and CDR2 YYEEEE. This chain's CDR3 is CASSLVGQNTEAFF. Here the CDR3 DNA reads TGTGCCAGCAGCTTGGTGGGACAGAACACTGAAGCTTTCTTT.

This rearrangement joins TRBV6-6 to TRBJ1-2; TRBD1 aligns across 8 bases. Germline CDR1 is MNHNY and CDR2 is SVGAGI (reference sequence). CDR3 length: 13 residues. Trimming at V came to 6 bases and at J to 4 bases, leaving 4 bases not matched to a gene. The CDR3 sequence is CASRSGQAYGYTF. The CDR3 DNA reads TGTGCCAGCAGGTCGGGACAGGCCTATGGCTACACCTTC.

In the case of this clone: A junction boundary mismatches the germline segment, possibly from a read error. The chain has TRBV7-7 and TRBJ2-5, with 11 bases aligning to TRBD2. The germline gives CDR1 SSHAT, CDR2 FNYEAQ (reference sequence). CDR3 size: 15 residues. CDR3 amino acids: CASSLLAGERETQYF. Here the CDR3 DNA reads TGTGCTAGCAGCTTACTAGCGGGAGAGCGGGAGACCCAGTACTTC.